This is a list of T cell receptor beta chains from one sample in a study of regulatory T cells in long-lasting Graves disease. TCRdb passed the multiplex PCR reads through MiXCR, listing each CDR3 protein once. The repertoire has about 470,000 distinct CDR3 sequences, more than 20% of them found once; the top ten carry roughly 8%. This specimen consisted of peripheral blood mononuclear cells (PBMCs), obtained when the disease was refractory, from a patient treated with antithyroid drugs. These receptors came from a female donor with Graves disease. The CDR3 runs from the conserved cysteine through the conserved F or W. The D gene is left open where the match is weak. Expanded clones are given a class, and other clones once, few, many or no size at all.

D | J | V | size | CDR3 | DNA
- | TRBJ2-7 | TRBV5-1 | - | CASSSMTGSYEQYF | TGCGCCAGCAGCTCAATGACTGGTTCCTACGAGCAGTACTTC
- | TRBJ1-4 | TRBV28 | many | CASSPQGNEKLFF | TGTGCCAGCAGTCCTCAGGGTAATGAAAAACTGTTTTTT
- | TRBJ1-1 | TRBV6-5 | many | CASSYGQLMNTEAFF | TGTGCCAGCAGTTACGGACAGTTAATGAACACTGAAGCTTTCTTT
TRBD2 | TRBJ2-1 | TRBV25-1 | - | CASSASGLGDAINEQFF | TGTGCCAGCAGTGCATCGGGACTAGGGGACGCTATCAATGAGCAGTTCTTC
TRBD1 | TRBJ1-6 | TRBV6-1 | many | CAVRGTGPNSPLHF | TGTGCCGTTAGGGGGACAGGGCCTAATTCACCCCTCCACTTT
TRBD2 | TRBJ2-4 | TRBV10-3 | many | CAISFGFQRDTGNIQYF | TGTGCCATCAGTTTTGGATTCCAGCGGGATACGGGAAACATTCAGTACTTC
- | TRBJ2-7 | TRBV6-5 | many | CASSLMEKGEQYF | TGTGCCAGCAGTTTAATGGAAAAAGGCGAGCAGTACTTC
- | TRBJ2-5 | TRBV11-2 | many | CASSRPWGARKTQYF | TGTGCCAGCAGCAGACCCTGGGGGGCTAGGAAGACCCAGTACTTC
- | TRBJ1-1 | TRBV7-9 | - | CASSLAVSWNTEAFF | TGTGCCAGCAGCTTGGCGGTCAGCTGGAACACTGAAGCTTTCTTT
- | TRBJ2-2 | TRBV5-1 | - | CASSLAKGYTGELFF | TGCGCCAGCAGCTTGGCCAAAGGGTACACCGGGGAGCTGTTTTTT
TRBD2 | TRBJ2-3 | TRBV18 | - | CASSRAGMMDTQYF | TGTGCCAGCTCAAGAGCGGGGATGATGGATACGCAGTATTTT
- | TRBJ1-2 | TRBV6-1 | many | CASSRGRVNYGYTF | TGTGCCAGCAGTCGCGGACGGGTAAACTATGGCTACACCTTC
- | TRBJ1-5 | TRBV18 | - | CATAGSYNQPQHF | TGTGCCACGGCGGGAAGCTACAATCAGCCCCAGCATTTT
- | TRBJ1-1 | TRBV30 | - | CAWTGGGTEAFF | TGTGCCTGGACGGGGGGTGGTACTGAAGCTTTCTTT
TRBD1 | TRBJ2-5 | TRBV19 | many | CASSTMTGGKETQYF | TGTGCCAGTAGTACCATGACAGGGGGCAAAGAGACCCAGTACTTC
- | TRBJ1-1 | TRBV12-5 | - | CASAQGGGHWNTEAFF | TGTGCTAGTGCTCAAGGGGGGGGACACTGGAACACTGAAGCTTTCTTT
TRBD1 | TRBJ2-2 | TRBV6-9 | - | CASSYQTTGDRPNTGELFF | TGTGCCAGCAGTTACCAAACCACTGGGGACAGGCCGAACACCGGGGAGCTGTTTTTT
TRBD1 | TRBJ2-2 | TRBV7-9 | few | CASSSTGGAGTGELFF | TGTGCCAGCAGCTCGACAGGGGGCGCGGGCACCGGGGAGCTGTTTTTT
- | TRBJ2-5 | TRBV13 | many | CASSRRGQVETQYF | TGTGCCAGCAGCCGACGGGGGCAGGTGGAGACCCAGTACTTC
- | TRBJ1-2 | TRBV25-1 | few | CASSGPGYYGYTF | TGTGCCAGCAGTGGTCCGGGGTACTATGGCTACACCTTC
- | TRBJ1-1 | TRBV28 | many | CASSLSGTEAFF | TGTGCCAGCAGTTTATCAGGGACTGAAGCTTTCTTT
- | TRBJ2-3 | TRBV6-1 | few | CASSEGTVSTDTQYF | TGTGCCAGCAGTGAAGGGACGGTGAGCACAGATACGCAGTATTTT
- | TRBJ2-7 | TRBV15 | - | CATSRAEDYYYEQYF | TGTGCCACCAGCAGAGCGGAGGACTACTACTACGAGCAGTACTTC